The 18 T cell receptor beta chains below were found in one sample sequenced in a study of T cells in Graves' hyperthyroidism and ophthalmopathy (dated by TCRdb to about 2019). Receptors were amplified or captured by multiplex PCR. The data were produced on an Illumina HiSeq 2000. The TCR beta CDR3 regions were amplified from the RNA transcripts. A first-round RT-PCR of the TCR CDR3 used the HTBI primer set with the Qiagen OneStep RT-PCR kit. The public sequencing data were trimmed at Q25 with fastp and processed into clonotypes with MiXCR by TCRdb, which kept only in-frame beta chains. Each record represents a unique CDR3 protein, reported with the most common genes and DNA among its rows. Across this sample there are approximately 870,000 distinct CDR3 sequences, with over 35% seen only once. The ten largest clones represent 8.9% of the sample. The specimen sequenced was blood. These receptors originate from a man between 18 and 29 years old with Graves' hyperthyroidism.

This clonotype turned up a few times. This chain joins TRBV5-4 and TRBJ2-5; 7 bases are shared with TRBD2. This CDR3 contains 16 residues. V was clipped by 4 bases and J by 2 bases; unmatched bases: 11. Germline CDR1 SGHNT, CDR2 YYREEE (reference sequence). The CDR3 coding sequence is TGTGCCAGCAGCCCGGAGCTAGCGGACATGCAAGAGACCCAGTACTTC. Amino acid sequence: CASSPELADMQETQYF.

This clonotype turned up a few times. The chain recombines TRBV20-1 with TRBJ1-3, with D unclear. The CDR3 contains 12 residues. Trimming shortened V by 5 bases and J by 2 bases, and 7 bases separated the two germline ends. Germline CDR1 is DFQATT and CDR2 is SNEGSKA (reference sequence). CDR3 protein: CSALFTGNTIYF. For the CDR3, the DNA is TGCAGTGCTCTGTTTACTGGAAACACCATATATTTT.

The chain recombines TRBV9 with TRBJ1-1; no firm D call. The germline CDR1 and CDR2 sequences are SGDLS and YYNGEE. The ends were cut back, 7 bases at V and 3 bases at J, with 13 bases in the middle. There are 13 residues in the CDR3. CDR3 sequence reads: CASAGTLHTEAFF. The DNA for the CDR3 is TGTGCCAGCGCAGGCACCCTACACACTGAAGCTTTCTTT.

The chain is built from TRBV11-2 and TRBJ1-1, with D tentatively TRBD1 (6 bases). CDR1 is SGHAT, CDR2 FQNNGV, per germline. The CDR3 length is 15 residues. Trimming shortened V by 6 bases and J by 3 bases, and 17 bases separated the two germline ends. The DNA for the CDR3 is TGTGCCAGCAGTTTCATCACAGGGTTGGACACTGAAGCTTTCTTT. Protein product: CASSFITGLDTEAFF.

The chain uses TRBV6-1 and TRBJ1-2; maybe TRBD1 (5 bases). This CDR3 has 13 residues. The V end lost 7 bases, the J end lost 6 bases, and 15 bases lay between the germline ends. Germline-derived CDR1 and CDR2 are MNHNS and SASEGT. The CDR3 DNA reads as TGTGCCAGCAACTCTCTGCGGGGGGATGGCTACACCTTC. Amino acids: CASNSLRGDGYTF.

There are many counts of this clonotype. The gene calls are TRBV14 and TRBJ1-2; D remains ambiguous. In germline, CDR1 is SGHDN, CDR2 FVKESK. Trimming pared 2 bases from V and 0 bases from J, leaving 7 bases between. This CDR3 is built from 14 residues. DNA for the CDR3: TGTGCCAGCAGCCAATACCGGGCTAACTATGGCTACACCTTC. Its translation is CASSQYRANYGYTF.

A remark on this clonotype: Mismatch with germline at one junction end may stem from a read error. The V gene is TRBV10-3, the J gene TRBJ1-1, with a weak D call TRBD1 (5 bases). Germline-derived CDR1 and CDR2 are ENHRY and SYGVKD. The CDR3 contains 15 residues. The CDR3 sequence: CASSEWAGQNTEAFF. For the CDR3, the DNA is TGTGCCAGCAGTGAATGGGCAGGGCAGAACACTGAAGCTTTCTTT.

This sequence joins TRBV20-1 and TRBJ1-1; TRBD1 agrees at 9 bases. CDR1 and CDR2 from the germline V gene are DFQATT and SNEGSKA (reference sequence). V trimming: 3 bases; J trimming: 2 bases; junction bases outside the gene matches: 7. This CDR3 contains 15 residues. The CDR3 spells CSARWTGVANTEAFF. The CDR3 DNA reads TGCAGTGCTAGGTGGACAGGGGTAGCCAACACTGAAGCTTTCTTT.

This clonotype showed up just a few times. This sequence joins TRBV20-1 and TRBJ2-7, with TRBD1 matching 8 bases. The J segment lost 1 base and the V segment lost 1 base, leaving 6 bases of the junction unmatched. Germline CDR1 and CDR2: DFQATT and SNEGSKA (reference sequence). There are 15 residues in the CDR3. CDR3 amino acids: CSARVGTGGSYEQYF. Here the CDR3 DNA reads TGCAGTGCTAGAGTTGGGACAGGTGGTTCCTACGAGCAGTACTTC.

Many counts were recorded for this clonotype. This CDR3 reads CSVEGALNTEAFF. Written as DNA, the CDR3 is TGCAGCGTTGAAGGGGCTTTGAACACTGAAGCTTTCTTT. The gene calls are TRBV29-1 and TRBJ1-1; no definite D call. Between the trimmed V and J ends, which lost 1 base and 0 bases, there was a span of 6 bases. This CDR3 spans 13 amino acids. Germline V lookup: CDR1 SQVTM, CDR2 ANQGSEA.

This sequence joins TRBV20-1 and TRBJ1-1; possibly TRBD1 for D (5 bases). CDR1 is DFQATT and CDR2 is SNEGSKA in the germline V gene (reference sequence). CDR3 size: 14 residues. V was cut by 0 bases and J by 8 bases, with 16 bases left in between. The chain's CDR3 is CSARDWGGIEEAFF. The CDR3 nucleotides read TGCAGTGCTAGAGATTGGGGGGGAATAGAGGAAGCTTTCTTT.

This clonotype was recorded a few times. V and J are TRBV7-2 and TRBJ2-7; 9 positions match TRBD2. The CDR3 consists of 16 residues. Trimming cost V 1 base and J 7 bases; bases outside gene matches: 11. CDR1 SGHTA and CDR2 FQGNSA come from the germline V gene. CDR3: CASSLEASGVEREQYF. CDR3 in DNA: TGTGCCAGCAGCTTAGAGGCTAGCGGGGTTGAAAGGGAGCAGTACTTC.

This clonotype was seen a handful of times. The CDR3 here is CATSRDPFWTSGRAKDSYEQYF. CDR3 DNA sequence: TGTGCCACCAGCAGAGATCCATTCTGGACTAGCGGGAGGGCCAAGGACTCCTACGAGCAGTACTTC. V is TRBV15 and J is TRBJ2-7; 15 nucleotides agree with TRBD2. The CDR3 is 22 residues long. The J segment lost 0 bases and the V segment lost 0 bases, leaving 15 bases of the junction unmatched. The V gene's germline CDR1 is LNHNV and CDR2 YYDKDF (reference sequence).

A few counts support this clonotype. The gene calls are TRBV20-1 and TRBJ1-4; no definite D call. From germline, CDR1 is DFQATT and CDR2 SNEGSKA (reference sequence). V lost 3 bases and J 3 bases, leaving 11 bases between the germline ends. This CDR3 region has 14 residues. The CDR3 loop reads CSASPGTANEKLFF. CDR3 in DNA: TGCAGTGCTAGTCCGGGAACAGCTAATGAAAAACTGTTTTTT.

The table lists this clonotype with many counts. The rearrangement uses TRBV20-1 and TRBJ1-1; D is possibly TRBD1 (5 bases). This CDR3 comprises 13 residues. V lost 3 bases and J lost 1, with 9 bases in between. Germline loops: CDR1 DFQATT, CDR2 SNEGSKA (reference sequence). CDR3 sequence (DNA): TGCAGTGCTAGCAGACAGTCGAACACTGAAGCTTTCTTT. This translates into CSASRQSNTEAFF.

This clonotype was detected only a few times. V is TRBV4-1 and J is TRBJ2-7; 7 bases match TRBD1. Germline lookup yields CDR1 MGHRA and CDR2 YSYEKL. The CDR3 is 14 residues long. The V gene end was trimmed by 5 bases and the J gene end by 2 bases; junction bases not matched to a gene: 6. CDR3 sequence (DNA): TGCGCCAGCAGCGAAGGTGGGACAGCCTACGAGCAGTACTTC. Amino acid sequence: CASSEGGTAYEQYF.

This clonotype was seen a few times. The chain combines TRBV7-2 with TRBJ2-2; D ambiguous. Trimming pared 6 bases from V and 6 bases from J, leaving 11 bases between. Germline V gene lookup returns CDR1 SGHTA and CDR2 FQGNSA. CDR3 length: 13 residues. The CDR3 DNA follows: TGTGCCAGCAGTCGTTTAGTTCCCGGGGAGCTGTTTTTT. This gives the protein CASSRLVPGELFF.

This clonotype was seen a few times. This rearrangement joins TRBV5-1 to TRBJ2-6; possible D gene TRBD1, 6 bases. CDR1 is SGHRS and CDR2 is YFSETQ in the germline V gene. CDR3 length: 14 residues. V was cut by 7 bases and J by 4 bases, with 12 bases left in between. As DNA, the CDR3 is TGCGCCAGCGACCCCGGGACAGGGGCCAACGTCCTGACTTTC. This encodes CASDPGTGANVLTF.